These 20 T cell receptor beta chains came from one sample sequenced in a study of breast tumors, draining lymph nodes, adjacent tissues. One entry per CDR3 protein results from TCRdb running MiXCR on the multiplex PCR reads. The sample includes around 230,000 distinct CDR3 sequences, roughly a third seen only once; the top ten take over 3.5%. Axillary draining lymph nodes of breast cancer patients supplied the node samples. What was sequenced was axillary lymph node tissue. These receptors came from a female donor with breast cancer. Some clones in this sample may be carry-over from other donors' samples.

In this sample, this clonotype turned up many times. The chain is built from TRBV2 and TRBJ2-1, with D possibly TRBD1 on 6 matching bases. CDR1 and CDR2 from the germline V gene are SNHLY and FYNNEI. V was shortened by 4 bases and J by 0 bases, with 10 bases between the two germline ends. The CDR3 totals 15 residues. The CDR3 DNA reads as TGTGCCAGCAGTGTGGACAGCAGCTCCTACAATGAGCAGTTCTTC. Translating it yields CASSVDSSSYNEQFF.

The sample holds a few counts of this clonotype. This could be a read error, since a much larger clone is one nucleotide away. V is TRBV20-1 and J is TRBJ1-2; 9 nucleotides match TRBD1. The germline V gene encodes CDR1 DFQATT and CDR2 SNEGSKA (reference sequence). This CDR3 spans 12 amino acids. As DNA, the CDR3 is TGCAGTGCAGGACAGGGGAGCTATGGCTCCACCTTC. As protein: CSAGQGSYGSTF.

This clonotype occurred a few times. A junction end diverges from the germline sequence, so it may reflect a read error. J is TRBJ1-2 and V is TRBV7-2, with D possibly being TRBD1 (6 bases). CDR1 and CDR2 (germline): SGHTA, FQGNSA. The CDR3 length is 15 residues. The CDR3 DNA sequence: TGTGCCAGCAGCTTAGAGGGGGGGCAGAACTATGGCTACCCCTTC. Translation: CASSLEGGQNYGYPF.

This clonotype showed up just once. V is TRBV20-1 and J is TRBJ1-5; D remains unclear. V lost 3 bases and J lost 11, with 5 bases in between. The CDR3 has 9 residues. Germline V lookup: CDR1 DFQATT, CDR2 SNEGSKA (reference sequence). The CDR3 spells CSASRSQHF. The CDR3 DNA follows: TGCAGTGCTAGTCGTTCCCAGCATTTT.

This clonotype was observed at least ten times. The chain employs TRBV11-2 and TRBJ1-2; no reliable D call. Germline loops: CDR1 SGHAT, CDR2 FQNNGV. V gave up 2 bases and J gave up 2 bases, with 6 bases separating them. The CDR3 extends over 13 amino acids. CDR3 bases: TGTGCCAGCAGCTTATTGGCGAACTATGGCTACACCTTC. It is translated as CASSLLANYGYTF.

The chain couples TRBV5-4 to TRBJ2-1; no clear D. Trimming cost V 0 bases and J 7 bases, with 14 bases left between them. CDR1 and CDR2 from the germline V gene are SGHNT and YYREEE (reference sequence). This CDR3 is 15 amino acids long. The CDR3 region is CASSLALAGKNEQFF. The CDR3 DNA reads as TGTGCCAGCAGCTTGGCCTTAGCTGGAAAGAATGAGCAGTTCTTC.

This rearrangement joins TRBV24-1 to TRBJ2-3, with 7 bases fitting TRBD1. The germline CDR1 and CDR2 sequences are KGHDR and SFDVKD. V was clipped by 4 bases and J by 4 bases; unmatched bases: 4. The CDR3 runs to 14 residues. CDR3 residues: CATSEYRGSDTQYF. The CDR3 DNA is TGTGCCACCAGTGAGTACAGGGGATCAGATACGCAGTATTTT.

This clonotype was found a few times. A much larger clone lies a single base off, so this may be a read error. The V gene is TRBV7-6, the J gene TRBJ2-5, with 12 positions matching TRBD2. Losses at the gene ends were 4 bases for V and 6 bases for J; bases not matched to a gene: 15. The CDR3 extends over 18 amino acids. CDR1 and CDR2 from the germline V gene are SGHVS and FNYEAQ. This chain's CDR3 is CASSSVPLAGGVQQTQYF. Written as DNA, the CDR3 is TGTGCCAGCAGCTCAGTCCCCCTAGCGGGAGGGGTTCAACAGACCCAGTACTTC. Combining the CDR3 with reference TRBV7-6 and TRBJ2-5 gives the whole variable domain GAGVSQSPRYKVTKRGQDVALRCDPISGHVSLYWYRQALGQGPEFLTYFNYEAQQDKSGLPNDRFSAERPEGSISTLTIQRTEQRDSAMYRCASSSVPLAGGVQQTQYFGPGTRLLVL.

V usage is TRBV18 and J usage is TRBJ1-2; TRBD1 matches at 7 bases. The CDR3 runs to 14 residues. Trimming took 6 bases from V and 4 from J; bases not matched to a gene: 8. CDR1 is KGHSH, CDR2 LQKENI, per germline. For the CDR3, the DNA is TGTGCCAGCTCCCTCGGACAGGCCTTCTATGGCTACACCTTC. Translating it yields CASSLGQAFYGYTF.

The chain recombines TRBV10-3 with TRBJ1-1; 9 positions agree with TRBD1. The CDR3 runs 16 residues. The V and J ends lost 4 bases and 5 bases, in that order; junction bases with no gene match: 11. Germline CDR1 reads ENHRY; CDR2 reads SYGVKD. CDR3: CAISASPGQGGTEAFF. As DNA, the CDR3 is TGTGCCATCAGTGCCTCCCCGGGACAGGGTGGTACTGAAGCTTTCTTT.

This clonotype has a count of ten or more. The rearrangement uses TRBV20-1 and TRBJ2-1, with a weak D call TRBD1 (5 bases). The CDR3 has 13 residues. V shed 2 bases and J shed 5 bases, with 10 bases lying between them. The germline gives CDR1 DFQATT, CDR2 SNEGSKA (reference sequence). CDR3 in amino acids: CSARRWGNNEQFF. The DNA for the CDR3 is TGCAGTGCTAGAAGATGGGGCAACAATGAGCAGTTCTTC.

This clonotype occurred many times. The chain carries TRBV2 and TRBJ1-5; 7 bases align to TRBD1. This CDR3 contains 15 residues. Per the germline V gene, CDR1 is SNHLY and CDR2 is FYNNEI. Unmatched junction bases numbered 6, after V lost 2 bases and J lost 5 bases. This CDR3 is CASSEFQGGYQPQHF. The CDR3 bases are TGTGCCAGCAGTGAATTCCAGGGGGGGTATCAGCCCCAGCATTTT.

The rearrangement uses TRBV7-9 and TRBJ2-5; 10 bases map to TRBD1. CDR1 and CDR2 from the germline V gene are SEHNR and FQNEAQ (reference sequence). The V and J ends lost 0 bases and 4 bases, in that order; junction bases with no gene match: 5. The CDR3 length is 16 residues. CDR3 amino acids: CASSLAMTGGGETQYF. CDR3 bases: TGTGCCAGCAGCTTAGCGATGACAGGGGGCGGAGAGACCCAGTACTTC.

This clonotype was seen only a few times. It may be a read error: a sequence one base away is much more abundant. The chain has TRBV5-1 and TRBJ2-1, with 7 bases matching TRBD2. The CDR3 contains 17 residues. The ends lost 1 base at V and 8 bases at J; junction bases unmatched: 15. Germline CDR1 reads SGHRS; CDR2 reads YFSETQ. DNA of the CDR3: TGCGCCAGCAGCTTGAGATTAGTGGGAGGGCCAAGGGATGAGCAGTTCTTC. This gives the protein CASSLRLVGGPRDEQFF.

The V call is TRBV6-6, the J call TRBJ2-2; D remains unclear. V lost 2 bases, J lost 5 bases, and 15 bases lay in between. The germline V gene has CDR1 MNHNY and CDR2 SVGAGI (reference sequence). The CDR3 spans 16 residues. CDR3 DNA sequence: TGTGCCAGCAGTTACGCCATTTGGACGCCTACCGGGGAGCTGTTTTTT. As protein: CASSYAIWTPTGELFF.

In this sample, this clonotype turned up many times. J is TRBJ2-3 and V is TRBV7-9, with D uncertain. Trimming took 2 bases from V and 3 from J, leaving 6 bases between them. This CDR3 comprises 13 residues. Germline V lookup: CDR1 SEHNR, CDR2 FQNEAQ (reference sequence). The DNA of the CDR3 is TGTGCCAGCAGCTTAATGATTACAGATACGCAGTATTTT. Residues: CASSLMITDTQYF. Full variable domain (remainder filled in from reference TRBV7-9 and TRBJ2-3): DTGVSQNPRHKITKRGQNVTFRCDPISEHNRLYWYRQTLGQGPEFLTYFQNEAQLEKSRLLSDRFSAERPKGSFSTLEIQRTEQGDSAMYLCASSLMITDTQYFGPGTRLTVL.

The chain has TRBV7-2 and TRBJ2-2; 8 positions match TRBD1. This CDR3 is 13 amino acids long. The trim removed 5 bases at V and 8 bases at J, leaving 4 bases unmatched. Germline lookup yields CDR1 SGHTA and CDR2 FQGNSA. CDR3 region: CASSRRTGGELFF. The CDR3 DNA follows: TGTGCCAGCAGCCGCCGGACAGGGGGGGAGCTGTTTTTT.

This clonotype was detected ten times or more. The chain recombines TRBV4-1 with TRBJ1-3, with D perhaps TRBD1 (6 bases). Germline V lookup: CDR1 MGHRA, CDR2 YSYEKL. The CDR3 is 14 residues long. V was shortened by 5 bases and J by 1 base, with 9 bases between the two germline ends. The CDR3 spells CASSNRVSGNTIYF. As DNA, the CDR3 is TGCGCCAGCAGCAACAGGGTTTCTGGAAACACCATATATTTT.

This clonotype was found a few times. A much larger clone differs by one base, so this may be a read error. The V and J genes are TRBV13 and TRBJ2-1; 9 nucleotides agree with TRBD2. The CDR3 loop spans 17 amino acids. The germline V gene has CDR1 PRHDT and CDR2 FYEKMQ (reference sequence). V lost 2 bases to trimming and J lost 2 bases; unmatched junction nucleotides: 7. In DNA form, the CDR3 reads TGTGCCAGCAGCTTACGGGAGACTAGCGGAACCTACAATGAGCAGTTCTTC. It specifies CASSLRETSGTYNEQFF.

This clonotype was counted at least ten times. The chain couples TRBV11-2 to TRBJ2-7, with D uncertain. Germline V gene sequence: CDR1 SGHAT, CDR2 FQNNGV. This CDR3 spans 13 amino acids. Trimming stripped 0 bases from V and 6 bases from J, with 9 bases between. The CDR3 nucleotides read TGTGCCAGCAGCTTAGATTGGCTTCGCGAGCAGTACTTC. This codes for CASSLDWLREQYF.